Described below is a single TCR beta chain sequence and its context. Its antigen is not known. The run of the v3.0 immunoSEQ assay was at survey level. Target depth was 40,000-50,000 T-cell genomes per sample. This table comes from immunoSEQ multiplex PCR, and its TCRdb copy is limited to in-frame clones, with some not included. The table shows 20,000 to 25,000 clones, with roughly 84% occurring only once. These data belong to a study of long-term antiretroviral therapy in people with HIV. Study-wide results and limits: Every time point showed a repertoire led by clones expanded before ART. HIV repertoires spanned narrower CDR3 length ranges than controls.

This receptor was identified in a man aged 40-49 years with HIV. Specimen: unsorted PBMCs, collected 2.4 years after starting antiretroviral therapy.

CDR3 sequence: CASSESGQGYNEQFF. CDR3 in DNA: TGTGCCAGCAGTGAATCGGGACAGGGTTACAATGAGCAGTTCTTC. J is TRBJ2-1 and V is TRBV6-4, with 9 nucleotides matching TRBD1. The V gene end was trimmed by 3 bases and the J gene end by 4 bases; junction bases not matched to a gene: 4. The CDR3 spans 15 residues. Germline assignment: CDR1 MRHNA and CDR2 SNTAGT.